The 26 T cell receptor beta chains listed next were all sequenced from one sample in a study of T cell repertoires in cytomegalovirus infection. Antigen specificity for these receptors is unknown. TCRdb processed the reads anew with MiXCR; each CDR3 protein has one entry. This table has some 560,000 distinct CDR3 sequences, just under 40% appearing once. The sample consisted of cultured PBMCs, taken from culture after CMV antigen stimulation. The receptors shown here come from a human donor in good health (CMV status not recorded). Some clones in this sample may be carry-over from other donors' samples.

This clonotype came up once. The V call is TRBV6-1, the J call TRBJ2-5; 13 bases line up with TRBD2. CDR1 is MNHNS, CDR2 SASEGT, per germline. Trimming removed 4 bases from V and 5 bases from J; junction bases left unmatched: 7. CDR3 length: 16 residues. CDR3 nucleotide sequence: TGTGCCAGCAGTGGAAAACTAGCGGGGGGGCGCGAGACCCAGTACTTC. This encodes CASSGKLAGGRETQYF.

This chain joins TRBV12-5 and TRBJ2-1; a possible D gene is TRBD1 (6 bases). The CDR3 consists of 14 residues. Between the trimmed V and J ends, which lost 7 bases and 2 bases, there was a span of 12 bases. From germline, CDR1 is LGHNT and CDR2 FRNRAP. This CDR3 reads CASASTGTYNEQFF. As DNA, the CDR3 is TGTGCTAGTGCCTCGACAGGAACCTACAATGAGCAGTTCTTC.

V and J are TRBV11-3 and TRBJ2-7; 10 bases are a match to TRBD1. This CDR3 has 15 residues. The junction had 9 bases not matched to a gene; V was cut back by 5 bases and J by 5 bases. The germline V gene has CDR1 SGHNT and CDR2 YENEEA. DNA for the CDR3: TGTGCCAGCAGCCTGTCCGGGACAGGGGACCACGAGCAGTACTTC. Translating it yields CASSLSGTGDHEQYF.

This clonotype was observed a handful of times. The CDR3 sequence is CASSLAGQHNEQFF. The CDR3 region has the DNA TGTGCCAGCAGCTTAGCGGGACAGCACAATGAGCAGTTCTTC. V is TRBV7-2 and J is TRBJ2-1; 7 nucleotides line up with TRBD1. The CDR3 length is 14 residues. J lost 5 bases, V lost 0 bases, and 1 base had no gene match. Per the germline V gene, CDR1 is SGHTA and CDR2 is FQGNSA.

The chain employs TRBV28 and TRBJ1-4, with no clear D. The CDR3 length is 13 residues. The germline V and J ends were trimmed by 2 bases and 8 bases, with 9 bases remaining between them. Germline-derived CDR1 and CDR2 are MDHEN and SYDVKM. The CDR3 DNA follows: TGTGCCAGCAGTTTAAGCCTAATCGAAAAACTGTTTTTT. Translated, it gives CASSLSLIEKLFF. Variable domain in full (rest from reference TRBV28 and TRBJ1-4): DVKVTQSSRYLVKRTGEKVFLECVQDMDHENMFWYRQDPGLGLRLIYFSYDVKMKEKGDIPEGYSVSREKKERFSLILESASTNQTSMYLCASSLSLIEKLFFGSGTQLSVL.

The rearrangement links TRBV7-6 to TRBJ2-3, with a weak D call TRBD1 (5 bases). The germline V and J ends were trimmed by 5 bases and 8 bases, with 11 bases remaining between them. CDR1 and CDR2 from the germline V gene are SGHVS and FNYEAQ. The CDR3 totals 12 residues. The CDR3 DNA sequence: TGTGCCAGCAGCCCCCCCAGGGCTACGCAGTATTTT. Protein product: CASSPPRATQYF.

This clonotype was found many times. The chain is built from TRBV7-2 and TRBJ1-1; D gene ambiguous. The V end lost 5 bases, the J end lost 1 base, and 11 bases lay between the germline ends. The germline CDR1 and CDR2 sequences are SGHTA and FQGNSA. The CDR3 is 14 amino acids. The CDR3 nucleotides are TGTGCCAGCAGCGCTTCCGTAGGGAACACTGAAGCTTTCTTT. Protein sequence: CASSASVGNTEAFF.

This clonotype showed up just a few times. The rearrangement joins TRBV6-1 to TRBJ2-6; D is uncertain. CDR1 and CDR2 from the germline V gene are MNHNS and SASEGT. The V and J ends lost 4 bases and 0 bases respectively, with 13 bases between them. The CDR3 loop spans 17 amino acids. The CDR3 DNA is TGTGCCAGCAGTGCCAGGACCTTCAGCTCTGGGGCCAACGTCCTGACTTTC. This translates into CASSARTFSSGANVLTF.

The V call is TRBV19, the J call TRBJ1-2; D is possibly TRBD1 (6 bases). Trimming pared 5 bases from V and 6 bases from J, leaving 16 bases between. The CDR3 totals 14 residues. Germline loops: CDR1 LNHDA, CDR2 SQIVND (reference sequence). CDR3 nucleotides: TGTGCCAGTAGTCTTACAGGGTTTGGCGATGGCTACACCTTC. Translation gives CASSLTGFGDGYTF. Full variable domain (rest looked up from reference TRBV19 and TRBJ1-2): DGGITQSPKYLFRKEGQNVTLSCEQNLNHDAMYWYRQDPGQGLRLIYYSQIVNDFQKGDIAEGYSVSREKKESFPLTVTSAQKNPTAFYLCASSLTGFGDGYTFGSGTRLTVV.

This clonotype was counted a few times. This chain links TRBV28 with TRBJ2-3, with 7 bases matching TRBD2. Germline V gene data show CDR1 as MDHEN and CDR2 as SYDVKM. This CDR3 has 15 residues. With 4 bases clipped from V and 4 bases from J, the junction kept 8 bases outside the gene matches. The CDR3 DNA reads TGTGCCAGCAGTTCGGCAGGGAGGGATGCAGATACGCAGTATTTT. It encodes CASSSAGRDADTQYF.

This clonotype was counted ten times or more. The chain recombines TRBV7-9 with TRBJ1-6; TRBD1 aligns across 7 bases. CDR1 SEHNR and CDR2 FQNEAQ come from the germline V gene (reference sequence). The CDR3 spans 16 residues. After removal of 5 bases from V and 5 bases from J, the junction contained 9 bases not matched to a gene. The CDR3 nucleotides read TGTGCCAGCAGCGCCAGCGATGGGACAGATAATTCACCCCTCCACTTT. Its translation: CASSASDGTDNSPLHF.

This clonotype appeared a few times. This chain joins TRBV20-1 and TRBJ2-7; no clear D gene. Germline V gene lookup returns CDR1 DFQATT and CDR2 SNEGSKA (reference sequence). Deletions cut 0 bases from V and 4 bases from J, with 4 bases between. This CDR3 region has 11 residues. As DNA, the CDR3 is TGCAGTGCTAGAGATTCTTACGAGCAGTACTTC. This gives the protein CSARDSYEQYF.

This clonotype has a handful of counts. The chain employs TRBV4-2 and TRBJ2-2; D is undetermined. Trimming removed 2 bases at V and 4 bases at J, with 8 bases between. Per germline, CDR1 LGHNA and CDR2 YNFKEQ. The CDR3 has 14 amino acids. DNA for the CDR3: TGTGCCAGCAGCCAAACCGACCCCACCGGGGAGCTGTTTTTT. Translating gives CASSQTDPTGELFF.

The rearrangement joins TRBV5-4 to TRBJ2-7; TRBD2 agrees at 10 bases. Germline values: CDR1 SGHNT, CDR2 YYREEE (reference sequence). The CDR3 loop spans 13 amino acids. With V trimmed by 4 bases and J by 3 bases, 1 base remained unmatched. The CDR3 sequence is CASSASGSYEQYF. DNA of the CDR3: TGTGCCAGCAGCGCTAGCGGGAGCTACGAGCAGTACTTC.

The chain uses TRBV15 and TRBJ2-1; no reliable D call. V gave up 0 bases and J gave up 0 bases, with 12 bases separating them. The CDR3 runs 17 residues. CDR1 and CDR2 (germline): LNHNV, YYDKDF (reference sequence). The CDR3 is CATSRDTGTGSYNEQFF. Written as DNA, the CDR3 is TGTGCCACCAGCAGAGATACGGGTACGGGCTCCTACAATGAGCAGTTCTTC.

The chain couples TRBV4-3 to TRBJ2-2; 8 bases align to TRBD2. Trimming at V came to 1 base and at J to 3 bases, leaving 7 bases not matched to a gene. The germline CDR1 and CDR2 sequences are LGHNA and YSLEER. The CDR3 has 17 amino acids. CDR3 sequence reads: CASSQGAGGFDTGELFF. The CDR3 bases are TGCGCCAGCAGCCAAGGCGCGGGGGGCTTTGACACCGGGGAGCTGTTTTTT.

This chain joins TRBV9 and TRBJ2-3; 7 bases are shared with TRBD1. CDR1 is SGDLS and CDR2 is YYNGEE in the germline V gene. This CDR3 has 14 residues. J gave up 3 bases and V 4 bases, and 5 bases lay outside the gene matches. The CDR3: CASSILTGTDTQYF. DNA for the CDR3: TGTGCCAGCAGCATCCTGACAGGGACAGATACGCAGTATTTT. Using reference TRBV9 and TRBJ2-3 for the parts outside the CDR3, the full variable domain is DSGVTQTPKHLITATGQRVTLRCSPRSGDLSVYWYQQSLDQGLQFLIQYYNGEERAKGNILERFSAQQFPDLHSELNLSSLELGDSALYFCASSILTGTDTQYFGPGTRLTVL.

The chain is built from TRBV6-1 and TRBJ1-1; a weak D match, TRBD1 (6 bases). The CDR3 runs 15 residues. Trimming pared 3 bases from V and 8 bases from J, leaving 19 bases between. CDR1 and CDR2 from the germline V gene are MNHNS and SASEGT. CDR3 amino acids: CASSDNLRDTAEAFF. In nucleotides, the CDR3 is TGTGCCAGCAGTGACAACCTCCGGGACACGGCAGAAGCTTTCTTT.

The genes are TRBV7-2 and TRBJ2-7; D call uncertain. Trimming removed 1 base at V and 2 bases at J, with 15 bases between. The CDR3 extends over 16 amino acids. Germline CDR1 reads SGHTA; CDR2 reads FQGNSA. CDR3 sequence reads: CASSLVWTMSPYEQYF. CDR3 DNA sequence: TGTGCCAGCAGCTTAGTTTGGACGATGAGCCCCTACGAGCAGTACTTC. Complete variable domain (other parts from reference TRBV7-2 and TRBJ2-7): GAGVSQSPSNKVTEKGKDVELRCDPISGHTALYWYRQSLGQGLEFLIYFQGNSAPDKSGLPSDRFSAERTGGSVSTLTIQRTQQEDSAVYLCASSLVWTMSPYEQYFGPGTRLTVT.

J is TRBJ2-2 and V is TRBV11-3; 7 bases agree with TRBD1. The V gene end was trimmed by 4 bases and the J gene end by 2 bases; junction bases not matched to a gene: 7. The CDR3 totals 16 residues. The germline V gene encodes CDR1 SGHNT and CDR2 YENEEA. This CDR3 reads CASSSRGTDNTGELFF. The CDR3 DNA reads as TGTGCCAGCAGCTCGAGAGGGACAGACAACACCGGGGAGCTGTTTTTT.

In its sample, this clonotype was seen a few times. The gene calls are TRBV11-2 and TRBJ1-2, with D perhaps TRBD1 (6 bases). The germline CDR1 and CDR2 sequences are SGHAT and FQNNGV. Trimming stripped 2 bases from V and 4 bases from J, with 11 bases between. This CDR3 is 14 amino acids long. The CDR3 here is CASSLPGTPYGYTF. CDR3 sequence (DNA): TGTGCCAGCAGCTTACCCGGGACACCCTATGGCTACACCTTC.

The CDR3: CASSSGGRTDTQYF. Here the CDR3 DNA reads TGTGCCAGCAGTTCCGGGGGACGCACAGATACGCAGTATTTT. The rearrangement uses TRBV12-3 or TRBV12-4 and TRBJ2-3; possibly TRBD2 for D (6 bases). The CDR3 is 14 residues long. V shed 4 bases and J shed 1 base, with 9 bases lying between them.

The V gene is TRBV10-3, the J gene TRBJ2-7, with D possibly TRBD1 on 6 matching bases. This CDR3 has 12 amino acids. The V end lost 10 bases, the J end lost 4 bases, and 14 bases lay between the germline ends. Germline V gene lookup returns CDR1 ENHRY and CDR2 SYGVKD. This CDR3 reads CATNGGAYEQYF. The CDR3 region has the DNA TGTGCCACAAATGGGGGCGCGTACGAGCAGTACTTC.

The V call is TRBV7-2, the J call TRBJ2-1; the match to TRBD2 covers 8 bases. Losses at the gene ends were 5 bases for V and 5 bases for J; bases not matched to a gene: 8. The CDR3 extends over 15 amino acids. The V gene's germline CDR1 is SGHTA and CDR2 FQGNSA. CDR3 DNA sequence: TGTGCCAGCAGCCGCAAGCGGGAGCCAGACAATGAGCAGTTCTTC. Its protein product is CASSRKREPDNEQFF. Complete variable domain (other parts from reference TRBV7-2 and TRBJ2-1): GAGVSQSPSNKVTEKGKDVELRCDPISGHTALYWYRQSLGQGLEFLIYFQGNSAPDKSGLPSDRFSAERTGGSVSTLTIQRTQQEDSAVYLCASSRKREPDNEQFFGPGTRLTVL.

The chain couples TRBV11-2 to TRBJ1-3; D perhaps matches TRBD1 (5 bases). The CDR3 covers 15 residues. Trimming shortened V by 5 bases and J by 4 bases, and 15 bases separated the two germline ends. The germline V gene has CDR1 SGHAT and CDR2 FQNNGV. The CDR3: CASSLIRGNGNTIYF. CDR3 nucleotides: TGTGCCAGCAGCCTCATACGGGGGAACGGAAACACCATATATTTT.

The chain recombines TRBV7-2 with TRBJ2-7, with D possibly matching TRBD2 (5 bases). The CDR3 spans 15 residues. Looked up from germline, CDR1 is SGHTA and CDR2 is FQGNSA. V was pared by 3 bases and J by 3 bases, with 15 bases between. CDR3 amino acids: CASSFVLWESYEQYF. CDR3 bases: TGTGCCAGCAGCTTTGTTTTGTGGGAGAGCTACGAGCAGTACTTC.